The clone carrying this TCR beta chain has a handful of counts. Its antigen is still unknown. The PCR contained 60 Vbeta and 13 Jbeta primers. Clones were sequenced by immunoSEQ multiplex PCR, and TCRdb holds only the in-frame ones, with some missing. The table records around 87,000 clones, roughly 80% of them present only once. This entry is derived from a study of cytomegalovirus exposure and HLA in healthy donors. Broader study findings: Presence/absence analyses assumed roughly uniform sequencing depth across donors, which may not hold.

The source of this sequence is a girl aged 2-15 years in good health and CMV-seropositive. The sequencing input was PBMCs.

The CDR3 bases are TGTGCCAGCAGAGAAGCGGGATATCTCAACAATGAGCAGTTCTTC. Its translation: CASREAGYLNNEQFF. V and J are TRBV28 and TRBJ2-1; TRBD2 agrees at 7 bases. Germline CDR1 is MDHEN and CDR2 is SYDVKM. V dropped 6 bases and J dropped 5; count of bases not matched to a gene: 10. This CDR3 spans 15 amino acids. Together with reference TRBV28 and TRBJ2-1, the CDR3 gives the full variable domain: DVKVTQSSRYLVKRTGEKVFLECVQDMDHENMFWYRQDPGLGLRLIYFSYDVKMKEKGDIPEGYSVSREKKERFSLILESASTNQTSMYLCASREAGYLNNEQFFGPGTRLTVL.